This T cell receptor beta chain is from a study of control samples from healthy donors and cancer patients. Profiled with immunoSEQ multiplex PCR; TCRdb holds only in-frame clones, not every one. The repertoire holds 140,000 or so clones, with roughly 94% as singletons. The V and J ends lost 3 bases and 2 bases respectively, with 11 bases between them. Looked up from germline, CDR1 is ENHRY and CDR2 is SYGVKD. The CDR3 runs to 15 residues. The sequence was obtained from a man aged 60 to 75 with colorectal cancer. The chain carries TRBV10-3 and TRBJ2-1; a possible D gene is TRBD2 (6 bases). Sequencing input: PBMCs. This CDR3 is CAISENSGTYNEQFF. The CDR3 DNA is TGTGCCATCAGTGAAAATAGCGGAACCTACAATGAGCAGTTCTTC.